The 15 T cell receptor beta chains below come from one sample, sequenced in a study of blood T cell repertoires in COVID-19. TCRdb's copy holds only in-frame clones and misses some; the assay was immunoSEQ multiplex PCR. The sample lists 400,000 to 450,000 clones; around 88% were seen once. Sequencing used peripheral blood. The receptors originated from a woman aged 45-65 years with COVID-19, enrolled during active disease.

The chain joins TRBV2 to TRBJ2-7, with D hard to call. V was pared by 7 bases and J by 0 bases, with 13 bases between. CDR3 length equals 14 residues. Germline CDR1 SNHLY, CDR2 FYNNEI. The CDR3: CASIPGRGSYEQYF. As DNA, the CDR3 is TGTGCCAGCATCCCCGGCCGAGGCTCCTACGAGCAGTACTTC.

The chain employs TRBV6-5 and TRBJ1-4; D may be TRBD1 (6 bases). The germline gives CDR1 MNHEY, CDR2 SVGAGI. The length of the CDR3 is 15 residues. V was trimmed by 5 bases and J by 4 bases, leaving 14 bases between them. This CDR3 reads CASSRTQGRNEKLFF. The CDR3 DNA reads TGTGCCAGCAGTCGGACGCAGGGGCGTAATGAAAAACTGTTTTTT.

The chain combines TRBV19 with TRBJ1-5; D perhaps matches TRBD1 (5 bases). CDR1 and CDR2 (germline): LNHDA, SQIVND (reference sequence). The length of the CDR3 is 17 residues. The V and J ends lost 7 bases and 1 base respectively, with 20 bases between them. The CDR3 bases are TGTGCCAGTAATTCTCAATGGGGAGGGGAAAGCAATCAGCCCCAGCATTTT. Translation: CASNSQWGGESNQPQHF.

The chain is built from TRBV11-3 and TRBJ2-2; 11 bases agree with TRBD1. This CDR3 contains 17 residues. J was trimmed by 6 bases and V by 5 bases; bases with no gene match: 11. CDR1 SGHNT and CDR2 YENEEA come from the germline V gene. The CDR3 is CASSPGTGTGGSGELFF. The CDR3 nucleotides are TGTGCCAGCAGCCCGGGTACCGGGACAGGGGGTTCCGGGGAGCTGTTTTTT.

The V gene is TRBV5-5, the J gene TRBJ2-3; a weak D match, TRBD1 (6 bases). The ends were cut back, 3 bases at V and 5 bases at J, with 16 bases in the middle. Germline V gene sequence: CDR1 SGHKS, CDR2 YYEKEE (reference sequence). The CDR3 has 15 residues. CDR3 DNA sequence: TGTGCCAGCAGCTCCCCCGGGACACACAAAGATACGCAGTATTTT. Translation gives CASSSPGTHKDTQYF.

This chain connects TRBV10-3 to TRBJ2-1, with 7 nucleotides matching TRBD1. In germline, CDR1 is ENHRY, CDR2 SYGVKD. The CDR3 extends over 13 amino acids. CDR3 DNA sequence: TGTGCTTCACGTGGGACAGAGAGCGATGAGCAGTTCTTC. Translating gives CASRGTESDEQFF.

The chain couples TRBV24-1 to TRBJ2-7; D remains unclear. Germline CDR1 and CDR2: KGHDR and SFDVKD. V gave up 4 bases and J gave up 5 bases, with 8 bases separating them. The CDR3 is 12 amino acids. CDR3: CATSDRRDEQYF. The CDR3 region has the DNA TGTGCCACCAGTGACCGAAGAGACGAGCAGTACTTC.

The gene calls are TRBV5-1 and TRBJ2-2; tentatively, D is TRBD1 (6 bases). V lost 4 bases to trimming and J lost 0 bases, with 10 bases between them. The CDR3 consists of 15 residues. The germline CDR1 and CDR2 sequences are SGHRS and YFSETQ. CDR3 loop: CASSIGQPNTGELFF. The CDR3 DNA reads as TGCGCCAGCAGCATTGGACAGCCGAACACCGGGGAGCTGTTTTTT.

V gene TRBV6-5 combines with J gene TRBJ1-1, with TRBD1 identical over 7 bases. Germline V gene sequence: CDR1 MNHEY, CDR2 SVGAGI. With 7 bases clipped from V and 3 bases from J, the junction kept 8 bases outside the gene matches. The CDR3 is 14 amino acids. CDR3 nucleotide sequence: TGTGCCAGCACCGGCTTGACAGGGCACACTGAAGCTTTCTTT. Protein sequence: CASTGLTGHTEAFF.

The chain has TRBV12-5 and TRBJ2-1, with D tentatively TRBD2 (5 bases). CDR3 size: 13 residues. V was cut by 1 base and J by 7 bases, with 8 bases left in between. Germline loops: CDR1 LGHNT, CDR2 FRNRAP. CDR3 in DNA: TGTGCTAGTGGTTTGGCAAGAGGGAATGAGCAGTTCTTC. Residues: CASGLARGNEQFF.

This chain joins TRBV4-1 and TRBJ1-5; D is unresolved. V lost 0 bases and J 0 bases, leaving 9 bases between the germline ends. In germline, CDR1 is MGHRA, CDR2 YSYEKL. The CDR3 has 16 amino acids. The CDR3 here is CASSQEAGNSNQPQHF. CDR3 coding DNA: TGCGCCAGCAGCCAAGAGGCAGGAAATAGCAATCAGCCCCAGCATTTT.

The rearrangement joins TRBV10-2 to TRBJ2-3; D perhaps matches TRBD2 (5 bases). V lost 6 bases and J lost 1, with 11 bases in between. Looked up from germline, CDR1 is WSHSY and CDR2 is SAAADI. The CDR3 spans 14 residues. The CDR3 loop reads CASRRSGRTDTQYF. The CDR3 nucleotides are TGCGCCAGCAGAAGGAGCGGACGCACAGATACGCAGTATTTT.

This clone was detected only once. The CDR3 is CASSGGTGYEKLFF. The CDR3 nucleotides read TGTGCCAGCAGTGGAGGGACAGGGTATGAAAAACTGTTTTTT. The gene calls are TRBV2 and TRBJ1-4, with TRBD1 identical over 9 bases. V lost 4 bases to trimming and J lost 6 bases; unmatched junction nucleotides: 3. Germline CDR1 SNHLY, CDR2 FYNNEI. This CDR3 spans 14 amino acids.

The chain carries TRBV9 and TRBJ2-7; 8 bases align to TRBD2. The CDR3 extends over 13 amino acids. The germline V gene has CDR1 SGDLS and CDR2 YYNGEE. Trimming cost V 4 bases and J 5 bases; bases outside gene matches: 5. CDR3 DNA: TGTGCCAGCAGCCACAGCGGGGGAAACGAGCAGTACTTC. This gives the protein CASSHSGGNEQYF.

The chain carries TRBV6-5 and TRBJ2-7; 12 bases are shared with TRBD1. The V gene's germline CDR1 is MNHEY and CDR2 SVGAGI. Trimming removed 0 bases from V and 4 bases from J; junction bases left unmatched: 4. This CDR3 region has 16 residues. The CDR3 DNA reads TGTGCCAGCAGTTACTCCGGGACAGGGGGCGGATACGAGCAGTACTTC. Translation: CASSYSGTGGGYEQYF.